This T cell receptor (beta chain) was observed in a study of T cells in Graves' hyperthyroidism and ophthalmopathy. Looked up from germline, CDR1 is SGHRS and CDR2 is YFSETQ. The CDR3 has 17 amino acids. V lost 4 bases to trimming and J lost 0 bases, with 17 bases between them. This clonotype was found a few times. The source material, RNA transcripts, was used to amplify TCR beta CDR3 regions. The HTBI primer set drove a first-round RT-PCR of the TCR CDR3. In TCRdb, the multiplex PCR reads were re-called with MiXCR into one record per CDR3 protein. The sample consists of under 600,000 distinct CDR3 sequences, about a sixth of them appearing once.

The sequencing input was blood. This sequence originates from a woman aged 40 to 50 with Graves' ophthalmopathy. This chain connects TRBV5-1 to TRBJ2-1, with D unresolved. CDR3 coding DNA: TGCGCCAGCAGCGGGTACCCTCTGGAGAACTCCTACAATGAGCAGTTCTTC. Translating gives CASSGYPLENSYNEQFF.